The text below deals with one TCR beta chain. The antigen remains undetermined. Amplification used 60 Vbeta primers and 13 Jbeta primers. Sequencing used immunoSEQ multiplex PCR; TCRdb keeps in-frame clones, though not all of them. The sample has a few hundred thousand clones; roughly 80% are singletons. This sample is drawn from a study of cytomegalovirus exposure and HLA in healthy donors. Whole-study results and caveats: CMV serostatus was the sole immune exposure data available. Later work associated fewer than 20,000 TCR beta sequences with HLA alleles at 0.05 false discovery rate.

All the people who gave samples were healthy bone marrow donors. At collection, donors were nominally healthy, but unrecorded immune exposures were probable. Material for sequencing was PBMCs. The source of this sequence is a man aged 30 to 45 in good health and CMV-seronegative.

CDR3: CASSLAQRDTDSPLHF. The CDR3 DNA reads TGTGCCAGCAGCTTAGCCCAAAGGGACACAGATTCACCCCTCCACTTT. The chain links TRBV7-9 to TRBJ1-6; possibly TRBD1 for D (6 bases). Germline V gene data show CDR1 as SEHNR and CDR2 as FQNEAQ (reference sequence). The V end was cut by 0 bases, the J end by 8 bases, with 14 bases between. The CDR3 spans 16 residues.